These 2 T cell receptor beta chains were all obtained from the same sample, sequenced in a study of T cell clones after liver transplantation. The method was immunoSEQ multiplex PCR; TCRdb's version includes in-frame clones alone and lacks a portion of them. The table includes about 72,000 clones, about 88% detected once. The source material was CD4+ T cells from blood, sampled before liver transplant. The source of these receptors is a human donor who received a liver transplant.

The chain uses TRBV7-2 and TRBJ2-3, with D possibly matching TRBD2 (6 bases). Trimming shortened V by 3 bases and J by 4 bases, and 17 bases separated the two germline ends. Germline lookup yields CDR1 SGHTA and CDR2 FQGNSA. The CDR3 has 16 amino acids. The CDR3 DNA sequence: TGTGCCAGCAGCTTGGGATTGGCGGGAAACTCAGATACGCAGTATTTT. This translates into CASSLGLAGNSDTQYF.

The chain has TRBV18 and TRBJ2-5; the D is unclear. The germline V and J ends were trimmed by 5 bases and 0 bases, with 4 bases remaining between them. There are 12 residues in the CDR3. In germline, CDR1 is KGHSH, CDR2 LQKENI. Here the CDR3 DNA reads TGTGCCAGCTCAGAGAACCAAGAGACCCAGTACTTC. Its translation: CASSENQETQYF. Complete variable domain (other parts from reference TRBV18 and TRBJ2-5): NAGVMQNPRHLVRRRGQEARLRCSPMKGHSHVYWYRQLPEEGLKFMVYLQKENIIDESGMPKERFSAEFPKEGPSILRIQQVVRGDSAAYFCASSENQETQYFGPGTRLLVL.